This TCR beta chain comes out of a study of T cell changes during pregnancy in multiple sclerosis. Germline lookup yields CDR1 SGHAT and CDR2 FQNNGV. Deletions cut 0 bases from V and 3 bases from J, with 11 bases between. The CDR3 extends over 15 amino acids. Assay used: immunoSEQ multiplex PCR; TCRdb lists only in-frame clones, some missing. The sample consists of under 40,000 clones, 85% to 90% of them appearing once. The chain employs TRBV11-2 and TRBJ1-2, with D perhaps matching TRBD1 (5 bases). This specimen consisted of CD8+ T cells from peripheral blood mononuclear cells, obtained after pregnancy. This clonotype was obtained from a female donor with multiple sclerosis, enrolled in a pregnancy study. The CDR3 spells CASSLDVGQYYGYTF. CDR3 bases: TGTGCCAGCAGCTTAGATGTAGGACAATACTATGGCTACACCTTC.